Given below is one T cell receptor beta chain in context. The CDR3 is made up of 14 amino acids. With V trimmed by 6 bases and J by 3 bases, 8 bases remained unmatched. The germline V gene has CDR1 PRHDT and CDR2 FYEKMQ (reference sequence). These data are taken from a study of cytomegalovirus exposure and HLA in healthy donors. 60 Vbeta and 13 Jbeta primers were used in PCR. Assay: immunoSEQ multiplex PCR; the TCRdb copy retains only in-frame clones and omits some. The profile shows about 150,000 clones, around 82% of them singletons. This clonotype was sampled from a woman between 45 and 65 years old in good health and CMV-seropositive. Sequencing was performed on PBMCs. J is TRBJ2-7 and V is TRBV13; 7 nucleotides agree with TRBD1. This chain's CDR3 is CASRSRDSGYEQYF. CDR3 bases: TGTGCCAGCAGGTCCCGGGACAGTGGCTACGAGCAGTACTTC.